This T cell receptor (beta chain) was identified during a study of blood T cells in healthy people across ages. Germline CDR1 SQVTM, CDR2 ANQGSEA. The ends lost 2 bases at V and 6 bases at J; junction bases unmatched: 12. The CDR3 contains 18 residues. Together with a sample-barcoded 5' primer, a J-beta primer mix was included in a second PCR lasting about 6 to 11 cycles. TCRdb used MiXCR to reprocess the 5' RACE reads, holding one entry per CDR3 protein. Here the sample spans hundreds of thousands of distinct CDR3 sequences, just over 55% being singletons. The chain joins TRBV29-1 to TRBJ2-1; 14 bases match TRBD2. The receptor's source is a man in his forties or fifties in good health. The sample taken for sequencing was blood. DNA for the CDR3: TGCAGCGTTGAAAACCTGGGACTAGCGGGAGCTGTGGGCAATGAGCAGTTCTTC. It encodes CSVENLGLAGAVGNEQFF.